These 26 T cell receptor beta chains originate from one sample sequenced in a study of shared clonotypes between healthy human individuals. TCRdb's copy holds only in-frame clones and misses some; the assay was immunoSEQ multiplex PCR. In the table there are 2 million to 2.5 million clones, approximately 93% of which are singletons. Sequenced material: naive CD4+ T cells from PBMCs. Specified subset: CD45RA+ positively selected. The receptor set was obtained from a young man in good health. Some clones in this sample may be carry-over from other donors' samples.

The J gene is TRBJ1-5, the V gene TRBV6-5; D unresolved. With 8 bases removed from V and 2 bases from J, the gap between germline ends came to 10 bases. Germline CDR1 MNHEY, CDR2 SVGAGI. The CDR3 contains 13 residues. The CDR3 DNA is TGTGCCAGCGCGCCTAGGGGCAATCAGCCCCAGCATTTT. Its translation is CASAPRGNQPQHF.

This chain uses TRBV13 with TRBJ2-2; D is undetermined. Germline assignment: CDR1 PRHDT and CDR2 FYEKMQ (reference sequence). Trimming left V 4 bases short and J 4 bases short, with 16 bases between. The CDR3 has 16 amino acids. The CDR3 reads CASSYTPWSRTGELFF. DNA of the CDR3: TGTGCCAGCAGCTACACTCCATGGTCGCGCACCGGGGAGCTGTTTTTT. Together with reference TRBV13 and TRBJ2-2, the CDR3 gives the full variable domain: AAGVIQSPRHLIKEKRETATLKCYPIPRHDTVYWYQQGPGQDPQFLISFYEKMQSDKGSIPDRFSAQQFSDYHSELNMSSLELGDSALYFCASSYTPWSRTGELFFGEGSRLTVL.

The chain is built from TRBV10-3 and TRBJ1-1, with a tentative D call TRBD1 (6 bases). Germline lookup yields CDR1 ENHRY and CDR2 SYGVKD. The CDR3 extends over 13 amino acids. V was shortened by 10 bases and J by 5 bases, with 17 bases between the two germline ends. This CDR3 is CATKQNTGTEAFF. The CDR3 DNA is TGTGCCACGAAACAGAACACAGGGACTGAAGCTTTCTTT.

V usage is TRBV5-1 and J usage is TRBJ2-3, with TRBD2 matching 10 bases. CDR1 is SGHRS and CDR2 is YFSETQ in the germline V gene. There are 15 residues in the CDR3. The V and J ends lost 7 bases and 3 bases, in that order; junction bases with no gene match: 8. Here the CDR3 DNA reads TGCGCCAGCCGCGGGAGCGGGAGGGATACAGATACGCAGTATTTT. It is translated as CASRGSGRDTDTQYF.

The chain carries TRBV6-6 and TRBJ1-5; 7 bases are a match to TRBD1. The germline gives CDR1 MNHNY, CDR2 SVGAGI (reference sequence). V shed 6 bases and J 7 bases; nucleotides not matched to a gene: 6. The CDR3 covers 13 residues. CDR3 nucleotides: TGTGCCAGCAGACTCGACAGGGCACAGCCCCAGCATTTT. Translated: CASRLDRAQPQHF.

The chain couples TRBV30 to TRBJ2-7; D might be TRBD1 (5 bases). The germline V and J ends were trimmed by 8 bases and 1 base, with 9 bases remaining between them. The CDR3 contains 11 residues. Germline V gene data show CDR1 as GTSNPN and CDR2 as SVGIG (reference sequence). The CDR3 here is CALGQSYEQYF. In nucleotides, the CDR3 is TGTGCCCTGGGGCAGTCCTACGAGCAGTACTTC.

The genes are TRBV6-6 and TRBJ1-5; 12 nucleotides align to TRBD1. Germline V CDR1 and CDR2: MNHNY, SVGAGI (reference sequence). The CDR3 totals 15 residues. The ends lost 6 bases at V and 4 bases at J; junction bases unmatched: 4. The CDR3 region has the DNA TGTGCCAGCAGGGGGACAGGGGGCAGGAATCAGCCCCAGCATTTT. This sequence encodes CASRGTGGRNQPQHF.

V gene TRBV18 combines with J gene TRBJ2-7; tentatively, D is TRBD1 or TRBD2 (7 bases each). Germline lookup yields CDR1 KGHSH and CDR2 LQKENI. This CDR3 spans 17 amino acids. V was pared by 3 bases and J by 5 bases, with 23 bases between. The CDR3, as DNA: TGTGCCAGCTCACCTCAGGGGGGGGCGACTAGCCTCCACGAGCAGTACTTC. It codes for CASSPQGGATSLHEQYF.

V gene TRBV18 combines with J gene TRBJ1-1; D perhaps matches TRBD1 (5 bases). Germline V lookup: CDR1 KGHSH, CDR2 LQKENI. CDR3 size: 16 residues. Between the trimmed V and J ends, which lost 1 base and 1 base, there was a span of 13 bases. CDR3 loop: CASSPLSSRANTEAFF. The CDR3 DNA sequence: TGTGCCAGCTCACCACTATCGTCCAGGGCGAACACTGAAGCTTTCTTT.

On this clone itself: Other DNA sequences from this sample encode an identical CDR3 as well. The V gene is TRBV9, the J gene TRBJ2-3; 7 bases match TRBD1. Germline-derived CDR1 and CDR2 are SGDLS and YYNGEE. The CDR3 totals 14 residues. V was pared by 2 bases and J by 2 bases, with 2 bases of the junction left unmatched. CDR3 loop: CASSVTGYTDTQYF. DNA of the CDR3: TGTGCCAGCAGCGTGACAGGGTACACAGATACGCAGTATTTT.

The gene calls are TRBV18 and TRBJ2-2; D unclear. Trimming left V 3 bases short and J 3 bases short, with 11 bases between. This CDR3 spans 15 amino acids. Germline lookup yields CDR1 KGHSH and CDR2 LQKENI. CDR3 coding DNA: TGTGCCAGCTCACCGGTTAATCCGGACACCGGGGAGCTGTTTTTT. Translation gives CASSPVNPDTGELFF. The full variable domain, rest sourced from reference TRBV18 and TRBJ2-2, is NAGVMQNPRHLVRRRGQEARLRCSPMKGHSHVYWYRQLPEEGLKFMVYLQKENIIDESGMPKERFSAEFPKEGPSILRIQQVVRGDSAAYFCASSPVNPDTGELFFGEGSRLTVL.

The chain combines TRBV27 with TRBJ2-7, with D possibly TRBD1 on 6 matching bases. The CDR3 has 15 amino acids. Germline V gene sequence: CDR1 MNHEY, CDR2 SMNVEV (reference sequence). The ends were cut back, 3 bases at V and 0 bases at J, with 12 bases in the middle. DNA of the CDR3: TGTGCCAGCAGTTTTTCGGACAGAAGCTCCTACGAGCAGTACTTC. Translation gives CASSFSDRSSYEQYF.

The rearrangement links TRBV25-1 to TRBJ2-5; D might be TRBD1 (6 bases). Trimming stripped 2 bases from V and 4 bases from J, with 14 bases between. Germline V gene data show CDR1 as MGHDK and CDR2 as SYGVNS. The CDR3 has 15 amino acids. The CDR3, as DNA: TGTGCCAGCAGTGAAATAACAGGGTGGAGAGAGACCCAGTACTTC. Its protein product is CASSEITGWRETQYF.

The chain combines TRBV28 with TRBJ2-3, with 10 bases that match TRBD1. The ends lost 6 bases at V and 4 bases at J; junction bases unmatched: 10. Germline lookup yields CDR1 MDHEN and CDR2 SYDVKM. CDR3 length: 16 residues. CDR3 coding DNA: TGTGCCAGCAGCCTGACAGGGGGCGGCGAAGCAGATACGCAGTATTTT. Translated, it gives CASSLTGGGEADTQYF.

Written as DNA, the CDR3 is TGCGCCAGCAGCCATTCCGGGACAACCTACGAGCAGTACTTC. It encodes CASSHSGTTYEQYF. The chain has TRBV4-1 and TRBJ2-7, with a weak D call TRBD1 (6 bases). Trimming removed 3 bases at V and 2 bases at J, with 11 bases between. Germline values: CDR1 MGHRA, CDR2 YSYEKL. This CDR3 has 14 amino acids.

V is TRBV29-1 and J is TRBJ1-4; no clear D. The CDR3 contains 12 residues. V lost 4 bases to trimming and J lost 5 bases, with 8 bases between them. Germline values: CDR1 SQVTM, CDR2 ANQGSEA. CDR3 in amino acids: CSVVGRNEKLFF. The DNA of the CDR3 is TGCAGCGTTGTAGGCAGAAATGAAAAACTGTTTTTT.

This clone was seen only once. This sequence joins TRBV11-1 and TRBJ2-7; a weak D match, TRBD2 (6 bases). V shed 5 bases and J shed 5 bases, with 16 bases lying between them. The germline V gene encodes CDR1 SGHAT and CDR2 FQDESV (reference sequence). The length of the CDR3 is 14 residues. In DNA, the CDR3 is TGTGCCAGCAGCGCGGGACGCGGCGGCGACGAGCAGTACTTC. Its translation is CASSAGRGGDEQYF.

The chain has TRBV27 and TRBJ2-3, with TRBD2 matching 9 bases. Per the germline V gene, CDR1 is MNHEY and CDR2 is SMNVEV (reference sequence). The CDR3 loop spans 16 amino acids. V lost 1 base to trimming and J lost 5 bases; unmatched junction nucleotides: 7. The CDR3 DNA reads as TGTGCCAGCAGTTTATTGCGGGAGGGACCGGGAGATACGCAGTATTTT. Residues: CASSLLREGPGDTQYF.

This chain uses TRBV7-6 with TRBJ2-3; D remains unclear. The CDR3 length is 14 residues. Germline assignment: CDR1 SGHVS and CDR2 FNYEAQ. Trimming cost V 5 bases and J 2 bases, with 11 bases left between them. The CDR3 DNA is TGTGCCAGCAGCGTCTCCCCGGCCACAGATACGCAGTATTTT. This codes for CASSVSPATDTQYF.

This chain joins TRBV30 and TRBJ2-1; 9 nucleotides line up with TRBD2. The CDR3 has 14 amino acids. Germline V gives CDR1 GTSNPN, CDR2 SVGIG (reference sequence). V lost 5 bases to trimming and J lost 10 bases; unmatched junction nucleotides: 12. In DNA, the CDR3 is TGTGCCTGGGCTCCCGGGACTAGCCTGGCGGAGCAGTTCTTC. Its protein product is CAWAPGTSLAEQFF. The full variable domain, with the rest looked up from reference TRBV30 and TRBJ2-1, is SQTIHQWPATLVQPVGSPLSLECTVEGTSNPNLYWYRQAAGRGLQLLFYSVGIGQISSEVPQNLSASRPQDRQFILSSKKLLLSDSGFYLCAWAPGTSLAEQFFGPGTRLTVL.

This clone was observed a handful of times. This chain links TRBV6-5 with TRBJ1-5, with D perhaps matching TRBD1 (5 bases). V dropped 0 bases and J dropped 4 bases, with 7 bases sitting between them. CDR1 is MNHEY and CDR2 is SVGAGI in the germline V gene. CDR3 length equals 14 residues. This CDR3 is CASSYSNRNQPQHF. The CDR3 DNA is TGTGCCAGCAGTTACTCGAACAGGAATCAGCCCCAGCATTTT.

This clone was seen just once. The CDR3 protein is CASSAYGGGNIQYF. In DNA form, the CDR3 reads TGTGCCAGCAGCGCCTATGGCGGGGGCAACATTCAGTACTTC. The V gene is TRBV9, the J gene TRBJ2-4, with D maybe TRBD2 (7 bases). Germline values: CDR1 SGDLS, CDR2 YYNGEE. The CDR3 extends over 14 amino acids. With 3 bases removed from V and 7 bases from J, the gap between germline ends came to 14 bases.

The chain joins TRBV30 to TRBJ2-3, with TRBD2 matching 7 bases. The length of the CDR3 is 13 residues. The germline gives CDR1 GTSNPN, CDR2 SVGIG (reference sequence). Germline trimming cut 3 bases from V and 4 bases from J; bases unmatched to any gene: 4. CDR3 protein: CAWSQRGADTQYF. Written as DNA, the CDR3 is TGTGCCTGGAGCCAACGGGGGGCAGATACGCAGTATTTT.

The genes are TRBV2 and TRBJ1-2, with D possibly matching TRBD1 (5 bases). Trimming took 6 bases from V and 5 from J, leaving 16 bases between them. Germline V gene sequence: CDR1 SNHLY, CDR2 FYNNEI. The CDR3 has 14 amino acids. The CDR3 DNA reads as TGTGCCAGCAGCTCGGGGGGACGATTATATGGCTACACCTTC. This codes for CASSSGGRLYGYTF.

V gene TRBV19 combines with J gene TRBJ1-4; D uncertain. The CDR3 spans 14 residues. Trimming cost V 5 bases and J 7 bases, with 14 bases left between them. CDR1 is LNHDA and CDR2 is SQIVND in the germline V gene (reference sequence). The CDR3 loop is CASSFPAVGEKLFF. In DNA form, the CDR3 reads TGTGCCAGTAGTTTTCCAGCAGTGGGTGAAAAACTGTTTTTT.

The chain combines TRBV19 with TRBJ2-7; TRBD1 aligns across 7 bases. The CDR3 runs to 14 residues. After removal of 6 bases from V and 0 bases from J, the junction contained 5 bases not matched to a gene. The germline V gene has CDR1 LNHDA and CDR2 SQIVND (reference sequence). CDR3: CASRPAGGSYEQYF. CDR3 nucleotides: TGTGCCAGTAGACCCGCAGGGGGCTCCTACGAGCAGTACTTC.